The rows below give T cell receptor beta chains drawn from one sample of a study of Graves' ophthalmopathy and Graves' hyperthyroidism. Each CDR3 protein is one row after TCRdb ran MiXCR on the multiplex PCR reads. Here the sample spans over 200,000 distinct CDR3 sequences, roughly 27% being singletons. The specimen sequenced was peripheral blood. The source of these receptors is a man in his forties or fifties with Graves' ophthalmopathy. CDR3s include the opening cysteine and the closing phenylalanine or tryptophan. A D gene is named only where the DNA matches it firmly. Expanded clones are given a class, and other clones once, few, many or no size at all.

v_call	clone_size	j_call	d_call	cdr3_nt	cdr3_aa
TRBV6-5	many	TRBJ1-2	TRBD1	TGTGCCAGCAGCCGGGACAGGGAGCCAAACTATGGCTACACCTTC	CASSRDREPNYGYTF
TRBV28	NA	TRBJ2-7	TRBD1	TGTGCCAGCGCCAGCAGGGGACAGGGGCGCTACGAGCAGTACTTC	CASASRGQGRYEQYF
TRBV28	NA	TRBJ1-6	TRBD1	TGTGCCAGCCGAGGACAGGTGGATTCACCCCTCCACTTT	CASRGQVDSPLHF
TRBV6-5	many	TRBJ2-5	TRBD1	TGTGCCAGCAGTTTCACAGGGGTCAGGGAGACCCAGTACTTC	CASSFTGVRETQYF
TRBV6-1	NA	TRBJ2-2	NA	TGTGCCAGCAGTAAACCCGGGACTGCACAACCCAAGAACACCGGGGAGCTGTTTTTT	CASSKPGTAQPKNTGELFF
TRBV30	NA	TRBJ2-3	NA	TGTGCCTGGAGTGGGGGGCTGAGCACAGATACGCAGTATTTT	CAWSGGLSTDTQYF
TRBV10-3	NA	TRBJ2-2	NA	TGTGCCATCAGTGAGTCGGGAGCCGGGGAGCTGTTTTTT	CAISESGAGELFF
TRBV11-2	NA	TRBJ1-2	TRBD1	TGTGCCAGCAGTCAGGGACAGGGTGGTTGGTTGTTTGGCTACACCTTC	CASSQGQGGWLFGYTF
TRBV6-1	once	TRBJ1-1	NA	TGTGCCAGTAGTCCTGGACCCTTCCTGGGGCCTGAAGCTTTCTTT	CASSPGPFLGPEAFF
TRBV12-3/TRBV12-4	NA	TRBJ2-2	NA	TGTGCCAGCGTCCGGGACCGAACCGGGGAGCTGTTTTTT	CASVRDRTGELFF
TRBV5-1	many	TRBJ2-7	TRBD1	TGCGCCAGCAGCTTCGGGACAGACACAACCTACGAGCAGTACTTC	CASSFGTDTTYEQYF
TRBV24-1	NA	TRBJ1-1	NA	TGTGCCACCAGTGAGCCACAGTGGGAATGGGCTGAAGCTTTCTTT	CATSEPQWEWAEAFF
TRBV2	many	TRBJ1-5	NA	TGTGCCAGCAGTGAAGACAGCCCTCAGCCCCAGCATTTT	CASSEDSPQPQHF
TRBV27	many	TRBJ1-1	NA	TGTGCCAGCGGCAGGGTGCCTACTGAAGCTTTCTTT	CASGRVPTEAFF
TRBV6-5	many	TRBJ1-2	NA	TGTGCCAGCAGGCTCGCCAGCGTACCCTATGGCTACACCTTC	CASRLASVPYGYTF
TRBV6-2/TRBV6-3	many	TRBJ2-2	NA	TGTGCCAGCAGTTATAGGGGGATCGCGAACACCGGGGAGCTGTTTTTT	CASSYRGIANTGELFF
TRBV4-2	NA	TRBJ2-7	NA	TGTGCCAGCAGCCCCGACCCTTCCACCTACGAGCAGTACTTC	CASSPDPSTYEQYF
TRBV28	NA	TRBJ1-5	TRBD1	TGTGCCAGCAGTCCAAAGACAGGGTGGGACAATCAGCCCCAGCATTTT	CASSPKTGWDNQPQHF
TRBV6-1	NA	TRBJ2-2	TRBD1	TGTGCCAGCAGTGAACTAGGACAGGGGGCCCACACCGGGGAGCTGTTTTTT	CASSELGQGAHTGELFF
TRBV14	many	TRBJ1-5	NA	TGTGCCAGCAGCCGTGGAGGGGGAAATCAGCCCCAGCATTTT	CASSRGGGNQPQHF
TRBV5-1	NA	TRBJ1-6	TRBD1	TGCGCCAGCAGCCCGACAGGGGTCGGTTCACCCCTCCACTTT	CASSPTGVGSPLHF
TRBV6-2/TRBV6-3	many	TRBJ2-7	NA	TGTGCCAGCAGTTACTCGTTACCGGCAGCAATATACGAGCAGTACTTC	CASSYSLPAAIYEQYF
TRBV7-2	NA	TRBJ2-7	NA	TGTGCCAGCAGCTTAGCGCGTTTGGGGGCGCACTACGAGCAGTACTTC	CASSLARLGAHYEQYF
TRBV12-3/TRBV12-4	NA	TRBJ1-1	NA	TGTGCCAGCAGTCCAACCGTGGGCAGCGGAGACACTGAAGCTTTCTTT	CASSPTVGSGDTEAFF
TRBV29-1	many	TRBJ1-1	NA	TGCAGCGTTGAAGCCGGAGGGACTGAAGCTTTCTTT	CSVEAGGTEAFF
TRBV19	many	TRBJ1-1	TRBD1	TGTGCCAGTCGGGGGGAAACCGGGACAGGGAAGACTGAAGCTTTCTTT	CASRGETGTGKTEAFF
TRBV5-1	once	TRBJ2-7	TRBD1	TGCGCCAGCAGCAGCATGACAGGGAACATCTACGAGCAGTACTTC	CASSSMTGNIYEQYF
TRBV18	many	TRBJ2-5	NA	TGTGCCAGCTCACCACGGGGCTTCCAAGAGACCCAGTACTTC	CASSPRGFQETQYF
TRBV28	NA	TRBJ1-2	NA	TGTGCCAGCAGTTGGGGGGGGAGTGTCCCCGGGTATGGCTACACCTTC	CASSWGGSVPGYGYTF
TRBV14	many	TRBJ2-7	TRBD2	TGTGCCAGCAGCCAAGAAAGCGGGAGGTTCTACGAGCAGTACTTC	CASSQESGRFYEQYF
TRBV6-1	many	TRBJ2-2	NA	TGTGCCAGCAGGAGAGGGACCGGCGAGCAACCCGGGGAGCTGTTTTTT	CASRRGTGEQPGELFF
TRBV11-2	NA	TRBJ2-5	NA	TGTGCCAGCAGCTTAGAGTCGGTGGAGCGAGAGACCCAGCACTTC	CASSLESVERETQHF
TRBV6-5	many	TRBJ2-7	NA	TGTGCCAGCAGTTACTCGTTCTCGGGGGCGGGGTACGAGCAGTACTTC	CASSYSFSGAGYEQYF
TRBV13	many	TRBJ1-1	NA	TGTGCCAGCAGCTTAAACATGAACACTGAAGCTTTCTTT	CASSLNMNTEAFF
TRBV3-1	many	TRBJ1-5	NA	TGTGCCAGCAGCCAGGACCAGAGCAATCAGCCCCAGCATTTT	CASSQDQSNQPQHF
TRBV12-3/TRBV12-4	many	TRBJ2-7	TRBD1	TGTGCCAGTAATATCCCGGGACAGGGGCACGAGCAGTACTTC	CASNIPGQGHEQYF
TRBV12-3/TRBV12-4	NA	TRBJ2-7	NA	TGTGCCAGCCGCCCCCGGGATCAAGCCTACGAGCAGTACTTC	CASRPRDQAYEQYF
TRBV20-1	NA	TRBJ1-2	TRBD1	TGCAGTGCTAGAAAGGCCAATCCGGGACAGGGTTACGGCTACACCTTC	CSARKANPGQGYGYTF
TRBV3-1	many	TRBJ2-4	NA	TGTGCCAGCAGCCAAGATAGCCCCACCCGAACGAGAAACATTCAGTACTTC	CASSQDSPTRTRNIQYF
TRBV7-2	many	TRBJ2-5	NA	TGTGCCAGCAGTGAGATTCAGGGGCGGGAGACCCAGTACTTC	CASSEIQGRETQYF
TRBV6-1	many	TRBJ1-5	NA	TGTGCCAGCAGTCAAACGGGGGGCAGCAATCAGCCCCAGCATTTT	CASSQTGGSNQPQHF
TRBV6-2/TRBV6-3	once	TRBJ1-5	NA	TGTGCCAGCCAGGAGGGCTATCAGCCCCAGCATTTT	CASQEGYQPQHF
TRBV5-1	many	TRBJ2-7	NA	TGCGCCAGCAGCTTGGAGGGAATGGTGGGGTCAGACTTC	CASSLEGMVGSDF
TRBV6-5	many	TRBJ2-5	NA	TGTGCCAGCAGTTCCCCCAGCGGTTCCCAAGAGACCCAGTACTTC	CASSSPSGSQETQYF
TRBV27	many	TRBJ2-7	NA	TGTGCCAGCGGGACTCTCTCCTACGAGCAGTACTTC	CASGTLSYEQYF
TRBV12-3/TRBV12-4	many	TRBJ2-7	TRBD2	TGTGCCAGCCGCGAACTAGCGACCTACGAGCAGTACTTC	CASRELATYEQYF
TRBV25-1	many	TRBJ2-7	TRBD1	TGTGCCAGCAGTAGGGACAGTTACTACGAGCAGTACTTC	CASSRDSYYEQYF
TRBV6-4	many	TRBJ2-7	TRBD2	TGTGCCAGCAGTGAGGTGGCGGGAGCCGAGCAGTACTTC	CASSEVAGAEQYF
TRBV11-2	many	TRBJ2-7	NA	TGTGCCAGCAGCTTAGATCATGTGGGGGGCGACGAGCAGTACTTC	CASSLDHVGGDEQYF
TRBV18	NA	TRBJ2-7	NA	TGTGCCAGCTCACCACCGGGCGAGTTTGGGTGGAACGAGCAGTACTTC	CASSPPGEFGWNEQYF
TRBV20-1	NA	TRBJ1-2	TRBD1	TGCAGTGCTACCTCGGGACAGGACTATGGCTACACCTTC	CSATSGQDYGYTF
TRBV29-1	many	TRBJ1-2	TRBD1	TGCAGCGTTGATCGGGACAGGGAAGCTAACTATGGCTACACCTTC	CSVDRDREANYGYTF
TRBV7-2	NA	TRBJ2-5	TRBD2	TGTGCCAGCGGCGGACTAGCGGGAGGACTGCAAGAGACCCAGTACTTC	CASGGLAGGLQETQYF
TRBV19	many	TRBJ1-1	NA	TGTGCCAGTAGTATTTTTGGGGGCGCGGAGAACACTGAAGCTTTCTTT	CASSIFGGAENTEAFF
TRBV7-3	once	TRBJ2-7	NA	TGTGCCAGCAGCTTAACAGGGAAACAGGGCGGCGACGAGCAGTACTTC	CASSLTGKQGGDEQYF
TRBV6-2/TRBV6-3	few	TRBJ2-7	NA	TGTGCCAGCAAGTCCGGGACCGGGCCCCACGAGCAGTACTTC	CASKSGTGPHEQYF
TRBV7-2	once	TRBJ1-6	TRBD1	TGTGCCAGCAGCCCTCTCAGGGGGGTTTCACCCCTCCACTTT	CASSPLRGVSPLHF
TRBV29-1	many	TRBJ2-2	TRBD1	TGCAGCGTTGATTCACGGGACCTGCGGGACAGGGGGCGCCCCGGGGAGCTGTTTTTT	CSVDSRDLRDRGRPGELFF